The source of this T cell receptor (beta chain) is a study of T cell changes during pregnancy in multiple sclerosis. Data came from immunoSEQ multiplex PCR; TCRdb stores just in-frame clones and leaves some out. The data hold 90,000 or so clones, with approximately 90% observed a single time. Germline CDR1 SGHRS, CDR2 YFSETQ. The CDR3 length is 13 residues. V trimming: 4 bases; J trimming: 10 bases; junction bases outside the gene matches: 9. Sequencing used PBMCs, obtained in the first trimester of pregnancy. J is TRBJ1-2 and V is TRBV5-1; 8 bases agree with TRBD1. The receptor was isolated from a female donor in good health, serving as a control in a pregnancy study. Some clones in this sample may be carry-over from other donors' samples. The CDR3: CASSPEDRVVYTF. CDR3 bases: TGCGCCAGCAGCCCTGAGGACAGGGTTGTCTACACCTTC.